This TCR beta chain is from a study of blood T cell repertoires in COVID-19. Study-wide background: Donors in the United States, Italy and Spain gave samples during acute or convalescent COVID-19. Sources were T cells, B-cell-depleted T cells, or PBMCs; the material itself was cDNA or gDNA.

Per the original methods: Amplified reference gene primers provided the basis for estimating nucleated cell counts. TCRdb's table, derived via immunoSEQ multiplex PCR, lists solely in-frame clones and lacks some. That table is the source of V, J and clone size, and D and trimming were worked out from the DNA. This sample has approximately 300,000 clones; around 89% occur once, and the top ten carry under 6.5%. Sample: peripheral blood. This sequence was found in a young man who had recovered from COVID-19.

CDR3 bases: TGTGCCAGCAGCCAAGACTCGACCGCCCGGGACAGGGGACGGGAGACCCAGTACTTC. Its protein product is CASSQDSTARDRGRETQYF. The gene calls are TRBV3-1 (or the pseudogene TRBV3-2) and TRBJ2-5; 10 nucleotides line up with TRBD1. Germline-derived CDR1 and CDR2 are LGHDT and YNNKEL (reference sequence). The CDR3 consists of 19 residues. V dropped 0 bases and J dropped 5; count of bases not matched to a gene: 15.